Below, 16 T cell receptor beta chains from the same sample are listed, as sequenced in a study of OX40 agonist ivuxolimab in advanced cancers. Library creation used the immunoSEQ multiplex PCR assay. TCRdb re-hosts the immuneACCESS table, in-frame sequences only. Its copies lack some clones; in the studies checked, an unresolved V gene accounts for under half of them, and the cause for the rest is not known. Recorded for this sample are around 100,000 clones; 90% of them occurred a single time. The ten top clones hold approximately 0.16% of the sample. Material: CD4+ or CD8+ T cells sorted from blood, obtained in a trial of the OX40 agonist ivuxolimab. These receptors all stem from an adult with an advanced solid tumor such as melanoma, head and neck, liver or kidney cancer.

The V call is TRBV7-9, the J call TRBJ2-5, with D possibly being TRBD1 (6 bases). The CDR3 is made up of 19 amino acids. CDR1 is SEHNR, CDR2 FQNEAQ, per germline (reference sequence). V lost 3 bases and J 2 bases, leaving 25 bases between the germline ends. CDR3: CASSFRNPDRTRGQETQYF. CDR3 nucleotide sequence: TGTGCCAGCAGCTTCAGAAACCCGGATCGGACAAGGGGGCAAGAGACCCAGTACTTC.

V is TRBV2 and J is TRBJ1-5, with D possibly being TRBD1 (6 bases). This CDR3 is 15 amino acids long. Trimming took off 5 bases at V and 4 bases at J, with 15 bases between the two ends. Per the germline V gene, CDR1 is SNHLY and CDR2 is FYNNEI. The CDR3 bases are TGTGCCAGCAGTCCCCTCGACAGGCTTAATCAGCCCCAGCATTTT. It codes for CASSPLDRLNQPQHF.

The rearrangement links TRBV21-1 to TRBJ1-2; TRBD1, the table's D call, lacks a check against the DNA. TRBV21-1 corresponds to a pseudogene. The CDR3 consists of 13 residues. CDR3 in amino acids: CASSKGAPYGYTF. Written as DNA, the CDR3 is TGTGCCAGCAGCAAAGGGGCACCTTATGGCTACACCTTC.

This chain connects TRBV5-1 to TRBJ2-3; D gene unclear. V was shortened by 0 bases and J by 6 bases, with 11 bases between the two germline ends. Germline V gene lookup returns CDR1 SGHRS and CDR2 YFSETQ. The CDR3 sequence is 14 residues long. CDR3 DNA: TGCGCCAGCAGCTTGGCCACTCCGGCCGATACGCAGTATTTT. It specifies CASSLATPADTQYF.

This clone was counted only a few times. The chain couples TRBV7-8 to TRBJ2-7, with D uncertain. Deletions cut 5 bases from V and 4 bases from J, with 9 bases between. CDR1 is SGHVS, CDR2 FQNEAQ, per germline. There are 12 residues in the CDR3. DNA of the CDR3: TGTGCCAGCAGCCTACTTGGTTACGAGCAGTACTTC. It yields the protein CASSLLGYEQYF.

V usage is TRBV29-1 and J usage is TRBJ2-7; TRBD1 matches at 8 bases. V was pared by 4 bases and J by 2 bases, with 10 bases of the junction left unmatched. The CDR3 is 15 amino acids. Germline CDR1 reads SQVTM; CDR2 reads ANQGSEA. Written as DNA, the CDR3 is TGCAGCGTTGCGGCTCCAGGGGGCGGAACCTACGAGCAGTACTTC. This gives the protein CSVAAPGGGTYEQYF.

This sequence joins TRBV6-5 and TRBJ2-3; D might be TRBD2 (5 bases). The germline gives CDR1 MNHEY, CDR2 SVGAGI. The CDR3 runs 16 residues. Trimming removed 4 bases at V and 4 bases at J, with 18 bases between. The CDR3 DNA is TGTGCCAGCAGTTCCCTCGGGATGGGCCGTTCAGATACGCAGTATTTT. Translation: CASSSLGMGRSDTQYF.

The V and J genes are TRBV30 and TRBJ2-7; 7 bases line up with TRBD1. The CDR3 sequence is 11 residues long. Germline V gene lookup returns CDR1 GTSNPN and CDR2 SVGIG (reference sequence). With V trimmed by 4 bases and J by 6 bases, 3 bases remained unmatched. As DNA, the CDR3 is TGTGCCTGGACCCGACAGGGCGAGCAGTACTTC. It translates to CAWTRQGEQYF.

The genes are TRBV6-1 and TRBJ1-5; 8 bases are a match to TRBD1. V lost 7 bases, J lost 7 bases, and 9 bases stayed unmatched. The CDR3 length is 14 residues. The germline CDR1 and CDR2 sequences are MNHNS and SASEGT. The CDR3 coding sequence is TGTGCCAGCACCCCGCAGGGGGCTACCCAGCCCCAGCATTTT. Its protein is CASTPQGATQPQHF.

A few counts support this clone. The J gene is TRBJ2-7, the V gene TRBV6-5; 7 bases agree with TRBD1. V gave up 4 bases and J gave up 3 bases; unmatched junction bases: 6. From germline, CDR1 is MNHEY and CDR2 SVGAGI. The CDR3 length is 14 residues. The CDR3 protein is CASSLQGRFYEQYF. The CDR3 DNA is TGTGCCAGCAGTTTACAGGGGCGCTTCTACGAGCAGTACTTC.

The chain joins TRBV29-1 to TRBJ2-3; 9 bases are a match to TRBD2. V lost 1 base and J lost 5; bases outside the gene matches: 7. In germline, CDR1 is SQVTM, CDR2 ANQGSEA. The CDR3 has 15 residues. The CDR3 coding sequence is TGCAGCGTTGAAGTAGTAGCGGGAGACGTAGATACGCAGTATTTT. Its translation is CSVEVVAGDVDTQYF.

The chain joins TRBV29-1 to TRBJ2-3; 8 bases match TRBD2. Germline V gene lookup returns CDR1 SQVTM and CDR2 ANQGSEA. The trim removed 5 bases at V and 2 bases at J, leaving 18 bases unmatched. This CDR3 is 18 amino acids long. The CDR3 nucleotides read TGCAGCGTTAAGGGGGTGGCGAGAGGGACTAGTTCCACAGATACGCAGTATTTT. It translates to CSVKGVARGTSSTDTQYF.

J is TRBJ2-3 and V is TRBV19; 7 bases fit TRBD2. V dropped 3 bases and J dropped 5; count of bases not matched to a gene: 8. Germline loops: CDR1 LNHDA, CDR2 SQIVND (reference sequence). The CDR3 has 15 amino acids. The CDR3 DNA is TGTGCCAGTAGTATCTCTGCGGGAGTTATAGATACGCAGTATTTT. Protein: CASSISAGVIDTQYF.

This clone has only one observation. The chain carries TRBV28 and TRBJ2-7; D call uncertain. V was trimmed by 2 bases and J by 2 bases, leaving 7 bases between them. This CDR3 is built from 13 residues. CDR1 MDHEN and CDR2 SYDVKM come from the germline V gene. CDR3: CASSLQNPYEQYF. The CDR3, as DNA: TGTGCCAGCAGTTTACAGAATCCCTACGAGCAGTACTTC.

CDR3 sequence: CAIATSGITGELFF. CDR3 in DNA: TGTGCCATCGCAACTAGCGGGATCACCGGGGAGCTGTTTTTT. The V call is TRBV19, the J call TRBJ2-2; 10 bases map to TRBD2. Germline V lookup: CDR1 LNHDA, CDR2 SQIVND (reference sequence). With 10 bases clipped from V and 4 bases from J, the junction kept 6 bases outside the gene matches. This CDR3 comprises 14 residues.

The chain links TRBV29-1 to TRBJ2-1; D is perhaps TRBD2 (6 bases). The CDR3 is 15 residues long. Trimming stripped 0 bases from V and 6 bases from J, with 15 bases between. The germline V gene has CDR1 SQVTM and CDR2 ANQGSEA. CDR3 sequence (DNA): TGCAGCGTTGAAGATCGCGGGACGGGTCCCAATGAGCAGTTCTTC. It codes for CSVEDRGTGPNEQFF.